Presented here are 28 T cell receptor beta chains from one specimen sequenced in a study of cytomegalovirus exposure and HLA in healthy donors. The primer mix had 60 Vbeta and 13 Jbeta primers. The protocol was immunoSEQ multiplex PCR, while the TCRdb copy is restricted to in-frame clones and leaves out a portion. The repertoire consists of more than 80,000 clones, with approximately 86% occurring once and the leading ten covering approximately 10%. Input material: PBMCs. The receptors originated from a man aged 25-45 years in good health and CMV-seropositive.

V and J are TRBV28 and TRBJ1-2, with 9 nucleotides matching TRBD1. V was pared by 1 base and J by 7 bases, with 7 bases of the junction left unmatched. CDR3 length equals 15 residues. Germline V gene data show CDR1 as MDHEN and CDR2 as SYDVKM. The CDR3 reads CASSLSWGQGVGYTF. CDR3 nucleotides: TGTGCCAGCAGTTTATCGTGGGGACAGGGTGTTGGCTACACCTTC.

The gene calls are TRBV28 and TRBJ1-1; 10 bases map to TRBD1. The V gene end was trimmed by 3 bases and the J gene end by 2 bases; junction bases not matched to a gene: 6. The CDR3 spans 16 residues. Per germline, CDR1 MDHEN and CDR2 SYDVKM. The DNA for the CDR3 is TGTGCCAGCAGTTTCCGATGGGACAGGGGTAACACTGAAGCTTTCTTT. Translating gives CASSFRWDRGNTEAFF.

The rearrangement joins TRBV29-1 to TRBJ2-1; D is possibly TRBD2 (5 bases). The CDR3 is made up of 12 amino acids. V dropped 6 bases and J dropped 8 bases, with 14 bases sitting between them. Germline V gene data show CDR1 as SQVTM and CDR2 as ANQGSEA. This chain's CDR3 is CSVGRANDEQFF. Here the CDR3 DNA reads TGCAGCGTAGGGCGGGCTAATGATGAGCAGTTCTTC.

The chain has TRBV4-2 and TRBJ2-2, with D perhaps matching TRBD2 (5 bases). The CDR3 runs 17 residues. Germline assignment: CDR1 LGHNA and CDR2 YNFKEQ. V was cut by 1 base and J by 3 bases, with 15 bases left in between. CDR3 bases: TGTGCCAGCAGCCAAGGGAGGTGGGAGTGGTACACCGGGGAGCTGTTTTTT. Translation: CASSQGRWEWYTGELFF.

V and J are TRBV28 and TRBJ1-4; D perhaps matches TRBD1 (6 bases). V was trimmed by 4 bases and J by 10 bases, leaving 19 bases between them. This CDR3 has 15 residues. Looked up from germline, CDR1 is MDHEN and CDR2 is SYDVKM. The CDR3 DNA reads as TGTGCCAGCAGTTCCCCCGACAGGCCATATGGAAAACTGTTTTTT. This sequence encodes CASSSPDRPYGKLFF.

This chain connects TRBV18 to TRBJ2-6, with 9 bases identical to TRBD1. Looked up from germline, CDR1 is KGHSH and CDR2 is LQKENI. After removal of 3 bases from V and 0 bases from J, the junction contained 6 bases not matched to a gene. This CDR3 has 18 amino acids. CDR3 nucleotide sequence: TGTGCCAGCTCACCCCGGACAGGGGCCGTCTCTGGGGCCAACGTCCTGACTTTC. Encoded protein: CASSPRTGAVSGANVLTF.

This sequence joins TRBV6-5 and TRBJ2-3; TRBD2 agrees at 11 bases. Trimming took 6 bases from V and 10 from J; bases not matched to a gene: 12. The length of the CDR3 is 15 residues. CDR1 and CDR2 (germline): MNHEY, SVGAGI. CDR3 sequence (DNA): TGTGCCAGCAGAATCGGGACTAGCGGCACAGTTTCGCAGTATTTT. Its translation is CASRIGTSGTVSQYF.

This sequence joins TRBV30 and TRBJ2-7, with D hard to call. There are 13 residues in the CDR3. The V end lost 2 bases, the J end lost 3 bases, and 11 bases lay between the germline ends. The germline gives CDR1 GTSNPN, CDR2 SVGIG (reference sequence). For the CDR3, the DNA is TGTGCCTGGAGTCGCCAGGATCTCTACGAGCAGTACTTC. It specifies CAWSRQDLYEQYF.

This chain uses TRBV28 with TRBJ1-3, with D perhaps matching TRBD1 (5 bases). Looked up from germline, CDR1 is MDHEN and CDR2 is SYDVKM. The CDR3 has 15 residues. V lost 5 bases to trimming and J lost 0 bases, with 11 bases between them. CDR3 DNA: TGTGCCAGCAGTCCGGGGGGATCCTCTGGAAACACCATATATTTT. It yields the protein CASSPGGSSGNTIYF.

V and J are TRBV19 and TRBJ1-1, with D possibly being TRBD1 (5 bases). Deletions cut 6 bases from V and 5 bases from J, with 31 bases between. The CDR3 is 19 amino acids. Germline CDR1 and CDR2: LNHDA and SQIVND (reference sequence). CDR3 DNA: TGTGCCAGTAGCCCTAGCGGCAGGGAGGTTAATTACGGAACAACTGAAGCTTTCTTT. Translated: CASSPSGREVNYGTTEAFF.

The chain joins TRBV11-3 to TRBJ2-2; tentatively, D is TRBD1 (5 bases). Germline V gene sequence: CDR1 SGHNT, CDR2 YENEEA. This CDR3 is built from 12 residues. Here the CDR3 DNA reads TGTGCTACAGGCACGAACACCGGGGAGCTGTTTTTT. It translates to CATGTNTGELFF.

This clone was detected only once. The chain links TRBV5-4 to TRBJ2-7; 7 bases are a match to TRBD1. Per germline, CDR1 SGHNT and CDR2 YYREEE (reference sequence). Trimming at V came to 4 bases and at J to 1 base, leaving 8 bases not matched to a gene. The CDR3 contains 15 residues. The CDR3 protein is CASSLDRRPSYEQYF. CDR3 nucleotide sequence: TGTGCCAGCAGCCTGGACAGGCGGCCTTCCTACGAGCAGTACTTC.

The CDR3 DNA reads as TGTGCCAGCAGTTCCCCGGGACAAGTCTACGAGCAGTACTTC. It encodes CASSSPGQVYEQYF. This chain connects TRBV28 to TRBJ2-7; possible D gene TRBD1, 6 bases. The CDR3 is 14 amino acids. V lost 4 bases to trimming and J lost 3 bases, with 13 bases between them. Germline V gene sequence: CDR1 MDHEN, CDR2 SYDVKM.

The chain is built from TRBV5-6 and TRBJ2-5; weak D call: TRBD2 (6 bases). The CDR3 totals 16 residues. Per germline, CDR1 SGHDT and CDR2 YYEEEE. With 1 base removed from V and 1 base from J, the gap between germline ends came to 14 bases. This CDR3 reads CASSLRRGTSQETQYF. CDR3 sequence (DNA): TGTGCCAGCAGCTTGAGACGCGGGACGAGCCAAGAGACCCAGTACTTC.

V usage is TRBV7-9 and J usage is TRBJ2-7; no firm D call. The CDR3 has 12 residues. Trimming took 1 base from V and 6 from J, leaving 7 bases between them. Germline CDR1 reads SEHNR; CDR2 reads FQNEAQ (reference sequence). The CDR3 region is CASSLESSEQYF. The CDR3 DNA follows: TGTGCCAGCAGCTTAGAGAGCTCCGAGCAGTACTTC.

This clone was seen a few times. The chain combines TRBV10-1 with TRBJ2-7; 13 nucleotides line up with TRBD2. With 2 bases clipped from V and 2 bases from J, the junction kept 0 bases outside the gene matches. The CDR3 is made up of 15 amino acids. CDR1 and CDR2 from the germline V gene are WNHNN and SYGVQD (reference sequence). As DNA, the CDR3 is TGCGCCAGCAGTGAGGGACTAGCGGGAGCCTACGAGCAGTACTTC. This encodes CASSEGLAGAYEQYF.

About this clone itself: Other DNA sequences of this sample code for an identical CDR3. This sequence joins TRBV30 and TRBJ2-7; the D gene is possibly TRBD2 (5 bases). The CDR3 has 13 amino acids. Germline V CDR1 and CDR2: GTSNPN, SVGIG (reference sequence). The V and J ends lost 0 bases and 2 bases respectively, with 8 bases between them. The CDR3 DNA sequence: TGTGCCTGGAGTGTAGGACTGGCCTACGAGCAGTACTTC. It yields the protein CAWSVGLAYEQYF.

The chain is built from TRBV6-6 and TRBJ2-5; D unclear. Trimming left V 0 bases short and J 1 base short, with 9 bases between. The CDR3 has 15 residues. The germline gives CDR1 MNHNY, CDR2 SVGAGI (reference sequence). The CDR3 sequence: CASSYSLESQETQYF. Written as DNA, the CDR3 is TGTGCCAGCAGTTACTCCCTAGAAAGCCAAGAGACCCAGTACTTC.

As regards this clone: Other DNA sequences within the sample encode an identical CDR3. V is TRBV19 and J is TRBJ1-5; D is perhaps TRBD1 (6 bases). Germline V gene lookup returns CDR1 LNHDA and CDR2 SQIVND (reference sequence). The CDR3 is 14 residues long. The germline V and J ends were trimmed by 9 bases and 0 bases, with 12 bases remaining between them. For the CDR3, the DNA is TGTGCCAGGAAGACAGGATTTAGCAATCAGCCCCAGCATTTT. This translates into CARKTGFSNQPQHF.

The chain recombines TRBV5-1 with TRBJ2-5; 16 nucleotides agree with TRBD2. Per germline, CDR1 SGHRS and CDR2 YFSETQ. The CDR3 spans 20 residues. V was pared by 1 base and J by 2 bases, with 11 bases of the junction left unmatched. The CDR3: CASSLPLGLAGGPRQETQYF. CDR3 coding DNA: TGCGCCAGCAGCTTGCCTCTGGGACTAGCGGGAGGGCCTCGACAAGAGACCCAGTACTTC.

This chain links TRBV6-1 with TRBJ1-5, with unresolved D. The V end was cut by 3 bases, the J end by 0 bases, with 9 bases between. There are 15 residues in the CDR3. CDR1 and CDR2 from the germline V gene are MNHNS and SASEGT. CDR3 protein: CASSEMWASNQPQHF. The CDR3 DNA reads as TGTGCCAGCAGTGAGATGTGGGCTAGCAATCAGCCCCAGCATTTT.

This clone showed up just a few times. The genes are TRBV28 and TRBJ2-7, with D unclear. The length of the CDR3 is 12 residues. Trimming took off 2 bases at V and 6 bases at J, with 8 bases between the two ends. Germline values: CDR1 MDHEN, CDR2 SYDVKM. CDR3 protein: CASSLAQAEQYF. The CDR3 coding sequence is TGTGCCAGCAGTTTAGCGCAGGCCGAGCAGTACTTC.

The chain recombines TRBV27 with TRBJ1-1; 7 nucleotides agree with TRBD1. This CDR3 has 14 residues. Germline CDR1 and CDR2: MNHEY and SMNVEV (reference sequence). V dropped 3 bases and J dropped 4; count of bases not matched to a gene: 5. The CDR3 region has the DNA TGTGCCAGCAGTTTGACAGGGTCGTTCACTGAAGCTTTCTTT. Translating gives CASSLTGSFTEAFF.

This sequence joins TRBV29-1 and TRBJ1-2, with 7 bases matching TRBD1. The junction had 12 bases not matched to a gene; V was cut back by 3 bases and J by 5 bases. The CDR3 has 15 amino acids. The germline V gene encodes CDR1 SQVTM and CDR2 ANQGSEA. The CDR3 sequence: CSVDGMTGITYGYTF. The CDR3 DNA reads TGCAGCGTTGATGGGATGACAGGGATAACTTATGGCTACACCTTC.

The chain couples TRBV2 to TRBJ2-7; tentative D call: TRBD2 (5 bases). The V end was cut by 4 bases, the J end by 7 bases, with 14 bases between. In germline, CDR1 is SNHLY, CDR2 FYNNEI. The CDR3 has 13 residues. The CDR3 region has the DNA TGTGCCAGCAGTGTTGGGGAGAGAGGAGAGCAGTACTTC. Encoded protein: CASSVGERGEQYF.

This sequence joins TRBV4-2 and TRBJ2-7; D is ambiguous. V was clipped by 0 bases and J by 6 bases, with 12 bases between them. From germline, CDR1 is LGHNA and CDR2 YNFKEQ. The CDR3 spans 14 residues. In DNA form, the CDR3 reads TGTGCCAGCAGCCAAGATATGGAGTACGGCGAGCAGTACTTC. Its translation: CASSQDMEYGEQYF.

The V gene is TRBV2, the J gene TRBJ2-2; the D gene is possibly TRBD2 (5 bases). This CDR3 contains 14 residues. Trimming removed 4 bases at V and 4 bases at J, with 10 bases between. Germline V gene data show CDR1 as SNHLY and CDR2 as FYNNEI. In DNA form, the CDR3 reads TGTGCCAGCAGTGGAGGGTATTCCACCGGGGAGCTGTTTTTT. It encodes CASSGGYSTGELFF.

The rearrangement joins TRBV7-9 to TRBJ2-7, with a weak D call TRBD2 (5 bases). V shed 4 bases and J shed 6 bases, with 13 bases lying between them. The CDR3 is made up of 13 amino acids. The V gene's germline CDR1 is SEHNR and CDR2 FQNEAQ (reference sequence). The chain's CDR3 is CASSSTTRVEQYF. The CDR3 DNA is TGTGCCAGCAGCTCAACGACGAGGGTCGAGCAGTACTTC.